Listed here is a single T cell receptor beta chain. The data stem from a study of blood T cell repertoires in COVID-19. The wider study: Whether acute or convalescent, the COVID-19 samples came from the United States, Italy and Spain. Sample material is recorded as cDNA or gDNA derived from T cells, B-cell-depleted T cells, or PBMCs.

Per the study methods: Amplification of reference gene primers was used by the study to estimate nucleated cell counts. Some clones are missing from TCRdb's copy, which holds only in-frame ones; the method was immunoSEQ multiplex PCR. The DNA gave D and trimming, while V, J and clone size come from that table. The table records tens of thousands of clones, 86% of them present only once. This TCR derives from a human donor in a cohort sampled during active COVID-19. Sequenced: peripheral blood.

The CDR3 loop is CAIRPGQGGGELFF. For the CDR3, the DNA is TGTGCCATCAGACCAGGACAGGGAGGCGGGGAGCTGTTTTTT. The chain recombines TRBV10-3 with TRBJ2-2, with TRBD1 matching 8 bases. Germline CDR1 and CDR2: ENHRY and SYGVKD. The CDR3 has 14 residues. Unmatched junction bases numbered 7, after V lost 6 bases and J lost 7 bases.